This entry lists 32 T cell receptor beta chains sequenced from one sample in a study of response to subunit inactivated influenza vaccine. TCRdb fed the RT-PCR reads into MiXCR, producing one record per CDR3 protein. The table records about 610,000 distinct CDR3 sequences, about 14% of them present only once. The sequencing used PBMCs from blood, collected about 11 days after vaccination. The receptors originated from a man in his fifties or sixties who received an inactivated influenza vaccine.

This clonotype turned up a few times. This chain uses TRBV4-1 with TRBJ2-1, with D uncertain. The CDR3 loop spans 13 amino acids. Germline V gene data show CDR1 as MGHRA and CDR2 as YSYEKL. Trimming shortened V by 2 bases and J by 7 bases, and 9 bases separated the two germline ends. The DNA of the CDR3 is TGCGCCAGCAGCCAAAGGCCGAGGAATGAGCAGTTCTTC. It codes for CASSQRPRNEQFF.

The chain recombines TRBV7-2 with TRBJ2-3, with D possibly called TRBD1 or TRBD2 (6 bases each). V lost 5 bases, J lost 5 bases, and 17 bases lay in between. Germline assignment: CDR1 SGHTA and CDR2 FQGNSA. The CDR3 has 15 residues. CDR3 bases: TGTGCCAGCAGCACCGGGGGCGCAGGGAAAGATACGCAGTATTTT. This gives the protein CASSTGGAGKDTQYF.

This clonotype was observed a few times. The V and J genes are TRBV12-3 or TRBV12-4 and TRBJ2-3; TRBD1 aligns across 8 bases. This CDR3 has 14 residues. After removal of 4 bases from V and 8 bases from J, the junction contained 8 bases not matched to a gene. Here the CDR3 reads CASSSEQGVSTQYF. The CDR3 DNA follows: TGTGCCAGCAGTTCGGAACAGGGGGTCTCTACGCAGTATTTT.

The chain is built from TRBV27 and TRBJ1-5; 7 nucleotides align to TRBD1. The CDR3 length is 15 residues. Germline loops: CDR1 MNHEY, CDR2 SMNVEV (reference sequence). The V segment lost 6 bases and the J segment 1 base; nucleotides outside the gene matches: 6. The CDR3 protein is CASSQGTVSNQPQHF. For the CDR3, the DNA is TGTGCCAGCAGCCAAGGGACAGTCAGCAATCAGCCCCAGCATTTT.

The table lists this clonotype with a few counts. The rearrangement links TRBV7-9 to TRBJ2-4, with D maybe TRBD1 (5 bases). V lost 1 base, J lost 0 bases, and 13 bases lay in between. CDR1 SEHNR and CDR2 FQNEAQ come from the germline V gene (reference sequence). This CDR3 has 17 residues. The CDR3 loop is CASSLGWQGKAKNIQYF. Here the CDR3 DNA reads TGTGCCAGCAGCTTAGGATGGCAGGGAAAAGCCAAAAACATTCAGTACTTC.

This clonotype has more than one count but fewer than ten. This chain joins TRBV7-2 and TRBJ1-1; TRBD1 is a possible D gene (6 bases). The ends were cut back, 1 base at V and 5 bases at J, with 11 bases in the middle. Germline CDR1 is SGHTA and CDR2 is FQGNSA. There are 14 residues in the CDR3. The CDR3 reads CASSLGMRGTEAFF. The CDR3 DNA is TGTGCCAGCAGCTTAGGAATGAGGGGGACTGAAGCTTTCTTT.

This chain uses TRBV6-1 with TRBJ2-7; 9 bases agree with TRBD1. Trimming removed 3 bases from V and 6 bases from J; junction bases left unmatched: 9. The CDR3 contains 15 residues. Looked up from germline, CDR1 is MNHNS and CDR2 is SASEGT. The CDR3 nucleotides are TGTGCCAGCAGTGAGGCCGGGACAGGGTTTCTCGAGCAGTACTTC. Protein sequence: CASSEAGTGFLEQYF.

The J gene is TRBJ1-2, the V gene TRBV12-3 or TRBV12-4; 9 bases fit TRBD1. J gave up 8 bases and V 4 bases, and 11 bases lay outside the gene matches. The CDR3 loop spans 15 amino acids. The chain's CDR3 is CASSSNTGGVGGYTF. CDR3 nucleotide sequence: TGTGCCAGCAGTTCCAATACAGGGGGCGTGGGAGGCTACACCTTC.

This clonotype was recorded a few times. The chain recombines TRBV20-1 with TRBJ2-1; 9 nucleotides match TRBD2. The CDR3 totals 14 residues. V was pared by 3 bases and J by 8 bases, with 8 bases of the junction left unmatched. Germline values: CDR1 DFQATT, CDR2 SNEGSKA (reference sequence). CDR3 DNA: TGCAGTGCTAGGATTCTAGCGGGAAAGTATGAGCAGTTCTTC. Protein sequence: CSARILAGKYEQFF.

V and J are TRBV28 and TRBJ2-3, with 9 nucleotides matching TRBD2. This CDR3 has 17 residues. The germline V gene encodes CDR1 MDHEN and CDR2 SYDVKM. J gave up 2 bases and V 4 bases, and 10 bases lay outside the gene matches. CDR3 region: CASSSTRLAANTDTQYF. DNA for the CDR3: TGTGCCAGCAGTTCCACAAGACTAGCGGCTAACACAGATACGCAGTATTTT.

There are a few counts of this clonotype. V gene TRBV6-1 combines with J gene TRBJ2-7, with 7 bases fitting TRBD1. V lost 4 bases and J lost 6; bases outside the gene matches: 3. The CDR3 spans 12 residues. Germline CDR1 MNHNS, CDR2 SASEGT. The CDR3 protein is CASSVNRGEQYF. As DNA, the CDR3 is TGTGCCAGCAGTGTAAACAGGGGCGAGCAGTACTTC.

This chain links TRBV9 with TRBJ2-3, with TRBD2 matching over 8 bases. Losses at the gene ends were 2 bases for V and 3 bases for J; bases not matched to a gene: 14. The CDR3 is made up of 18 amino acids. CDR1 is SGDLS, CDR2 YYNGEE, per germline. The CDR3, as DNA: TGTGCCAGCAGCGTGGACTATTCTAGCGGGTGGAAAACAGATACGCAGTATTTT. This translates into CASSVDYSSGWKTDTQYF. The full variable domain, its missing parts supplied by reference TRBV9 and TRBJ2-3, is DSGVTQTPKHLITATGQRVTLRCSPRSGDLSVYWYQQSLDQGLQFLIQYYNGEERAKGNILERFSAQQFPDLHSELNLSSLELGDSALYFCASSVDYSSGWKTDTQYFGPGTRLTVL.

In this sample, this clonotype turned up many times. The chain links TRBV4-3 to TRBJ2-1; possible D gene TRBD1, 5 bases. CDR1 is LGHNA and CDR2 is YSLEER in the germline V gene. V lost 0 bases, J lost 8 bases, and 17 bases lay in between. This CDR3 is 16 amino acids long. The CDR3 DNA reads TGCGCCAGCAGCCAAGAAAGCGCGGCAGGGTTGGATGAGCAGTTCTTC. Its translation: CASSQESAAGLDEQFF.

V and J are TRBV20-1 and TRBJ2-1, with 11 bases lining up with TRBD2. J gave up 6 bases and V 1 base, and 5 bases lay outside the gene matches. The germline gives CDR1 DFQATT, CDR2 SNEGSKA (reference sequence). This CDR3 is built from 15 residues. CDR3: CSARGGTSGSNEQFF. The CDR3 DNA reads TGCAGTGCTAGAGGGGGGACTAGCGGCTCCAATGAGCAGTTCTTC.

This clonotype has more than one count but fewer than ten. The chain is built from TRBV9 and TRBJ2-7, with 7 nucleotides matching TRBD1. Germline trimming cut 0 bases from V and 4 bases from J; bases unmatched to any gene: 7. Germline-derived CDR1 and CDR2 are SGDLS and YYNGEE. The CDR3 length is 15 residues. The CDR3: CASSVGVDRAYEQYF. CDR3 nucleotide sequence: TGTGCCAGCAGCGTAGGAGTCGACAGGGCTTACGAGCAGTACTTC.

This clonotype came up a few times. This chain links TRBV12-3 or TRBV12-4 with TRBJ1-3; D might be TRBD1 (5 bases). There are 16 residues in the CDR3. The V end was cut by 5 bases, the J end by 0 bases, with 14 bases between. This chain's CDR3 is CASSPRQRTSGNTIYF. The DNA of the CDR3 is TGTGCCAGCAGTCCACGACAGAGGACCTCTGGAAACACCATATATTTT.

This clonotype was detected a few times. This rearrangement joins TRBV6-2 or TRBV6-3 to TRBJ2-1; 7 nucleotides align to TRBD2. Per germline, CDR1 MNHEY and CDR2 SVGEGT. The length of the CDR3 is 14 residues. Trimming took 6 bases from V and 6 from J; bases not matched to a gene: 8. This chain's CDR3 is CASRRGGLGNEQFF. CDR3 sequence (DNA): TGTGCCAGCAGACGGGGAGGGCTTGGCAATGAGCAGTTCTTC.

The chain carries TRBV7-3 and TRBJ2-7; D assignment may be TRBD1 or TRBD2 (5 bases each). Trimming took 1 base from V and 2 from J, leaving 18 bases between them. Germline CDR1 reads SGHTA; CDR2 reads FQGTGA. The CDR3 length is 17 residues. The CDR3 DNA reads as TGTGCCAGCAGCTTAATGGCTAGCAGGGTAGGGACCTACGAGCAGTACTTC. Protein sequence: CASSLMASRVGTYEQYF.

This clonotype has just a few counts. This sequence joins TRBV5-1 and TRBJ2-1; 11 bases are shared with TRBD1. Germline CDR1 reads SGHRS; CDR2 reads YFSETQ. The CDR3 is 14 residues long. V shed 4 bases, J shed 7 bases, and the junction held 4 bases outside the gene matches. The CDR3 DNA sequence: TGCGCCAGCAGCGGGACAGGGGGTGCGAATGAGCAGTTCTTC. Amino acid sequence: CASSGTGGANEQFF.

This clonotype came up a few times. The chain uses TRBV11-2 and TRBJ2-1; possibly TRBD1 or TRBD2 for D (5 bases each). Germline V gives CDR1 SGHAT, CDR2 FQNNGV. The CDR3 is 16 amino acids. The germline V and J ends were trimmed by 1 base and 3 bases, with 13 bases remaining between them. CDR3 in amino acids: CASSLVRAGYYNEQFF. CDR3 DNA sequence: TGTGCCAGCAGCTTAGTGCGGGCAGGGTACTACAATGAGCAGTTCTTC.

This clonotype was counted a few times. V is TRBV20-1 and J is TRBJ2-1; 7 bases match TRBD2. From germline, CDR1 is DFQATT and CDR2 SNEGSKA (reference sequence). Trimming removed 1 base from V and 5 bases from J; junction bases left unmatched: 8. This CDR3 spans 15 amino acids. CDR3 residues: CSARVWDYLDNEQFF. CDR3 DNA sequence: TGCAGTGCTAGAGTATGGGACTATCTAGACAATGAGCAGTTCTTC.

This clonotype was seen ten or more times. V is TRBV5-1 and J is TRBJ2-3; perhaps TRBD2 as D (5 bases). The CDR3 totals 16 residues. V dropped 0 bases and J dropped 0 bases, with 11 bases sitting between them. Germline CDR1 SGHRS, CDR2 YFSETQ. DNA of the CDR3: TGCGCCAGCAGCTTGGATCCGGGGTCTAGCACAGATACGCAGTATTTT. It is translated as CASSLDPGSSTDTQYF. The complete variable domain, with remaining parts taken from reference TRBV5-1 and TRBJ2-3, reads KAGVTQTPRYLIKTRGQQVTLSCSPISGHRSVSWYQQTPGQGLQFLFEYFSETQRNKGNFPGRFSGRQFSNSRSEMNVSTLELGDSALYLCASSLDPGSSTDTQYFGPGTRLTVL.

The chain uses TRBV11-3 and TRBJ2-2; maybe TRBD1 (6 bases). V lost 4 bases to trimming and J lost 3 bases, with 6 bases between them. The length of the CDR3 is 13 residues. Germline V gives CDR1 SGHNT, CDR2 YENEEA. CDR3 protein: CASSWTDTGELFF. The CDR3 DNA sequence: TGTGCCAGCAGCTGGACAGACACCGGGGAGCTGTTTTTT.

This clonotype was counted only a few times. J is TRBJ2-6 and V is TRBV4-1; D is unresolved. The germline V and J ends were trimmed by 1 base and 5 bases, with 12 bases remaining between them. CDR1 MGHRA and CDR2 YSYEKL come from the germline V gene. There are 16 residues in the CDR3. In DNA, the CDR3 is TGCGCCAGCAGCCAAGTAGGGCCGGCGAGGGCCAACGTCCTGACTTTC. It is translated as CASSQVGPARANVLTF.

This chain uses TRBV6-5 with TRBJ2-1; possibly TRBD1 or TRBD2 for D (5 bases each). Trimming shortened V by 2 bases and J by 1 base, and 18 bases separated the two germline ends. The CDR3 consists of 18 residues. CDR1 and CDR2 (germline): MNHEY, SVGAGI. Written as DNA, the CDR3 is TGTGCCAGCAGTTACGACAGAGACGAGCCGGGGTCCTACAATGAGCAGTTCTTC. Translating gives CASSYDRDEPGSYNEQFF.

The V call is TRBV9, the J call TRBJ2-3; 12 positions match TRBD2. Losses at the gene ends were 4 bases for V and 2 bases for J; bases not matched to a gene: 8. Germline-derived CDR1 and CDR2 are SGDLS and YYNGEE. The CDR3 length is 17 residues. The CDR3 sequence is CASSPPTSGRITDTQYF. The CDR3 DNA follows: TGTGCCAGCAGCCCTCCAACTAGCGGGAGGATCACAGATACGCAGTATTTT.

CDR3 sequence: CASSQTTVYGYTF. The DNA of the CDR3 is TGTGCCAGCAGTCAAACGACGGTCTATGGCTACACCTTC. The rearrangement links TRBV6-2 or TRBV6-3 to TRBJ1-2; D uncertain. The CDR3 length is 13 residues. Germline CDR1 reads MNHEY; CDR2 reads SVGEGT. Trimming took off 5 bases at V and 4 bases at J, with 11 bases between the two ends.

This chain links TRBV20-1 with TRBJ2-6; 7 bases line up with TRBD1. The J segment lost 2 bases and the V segment lost 5 bases, leaving 12 bases of the junction unmatched. Germline-derived CDR1 and CDR2 are DFQATT and SNEGSKA (reference sequence). This CDR3 comprises 17 residues. The CDR3 spells CSAAGTDRFPGANVLTF. DNA of the CDR3: TGCAGTGCTGCAGGAACGGACAGGTTCCCTGGGGCCAACGTCCTGACTTTC.

This clonotype was seen a handful of times. The V gene is TRBV29-1, the J gene TRBJ2-5, with D unclear. The CDR3 sequence is 13 residues long. Trimming pared 1 base from V and 2 bases from J, leaving 8 bases between. Germline CDR1 reads SQVTM; CDR2 reads ANQGSEA. DNA of the CDR3: TGCAGCGTTGAAGTATCCAGACAAGAGACCCAGTACTTC. It translates to CSVEVSRQETQYF.

This clonotype was picked up a small number of times. This sequence joins TRBV11-2 and TRBJ2-7, with a weak D call TRBD1 (6 bases). The CDR3 length is 12 residues. The V gene lost 4 bases and the J gene lost 5 bases, with 9 bases spanning the gap. The germline V gene has CDR1 SGHAT and CDR2 FQNNGV. The CDR3 sequence: CASSSRGHEQYF. CDR3 in DNA: TGTGCCAGCAGCTCCAGGGGTCACGAGCAGTACTTC.

The chain recombines TRBV5-6 with TRBJ2-1, with D maybe TRBD1 (6 bases). The germline V and J ends were trimmed by 4 bases and 4 bases, with 18 bases remaining between them. The V gene's germline CDR1 is SGHDT and CDR2 YYEEEE. The CDR3 has 16 amino acids. Written as DNA, the CDR3 is TGTGCCAGCAGCAGAACCACAGGGAACCTATACAATGAGCAGTTCTTC. Amino acids: CASSRTTGNLYNEQFF.

In this sample, this clonotype turned up a few times. The chain couples TRBV24-1 to TRBJ2-1; a weak D match, TRBD2 (7 bases). This CDR3 is built from 18 residues. CDR1 KGHDR and CDR2 SFDVKD come from the germline V gene. Between the trimmed V and J ends, which lost 5 bases and 7 bases, there was a span of 26 bases. CDR3 sequence (DNA): TGTGCCACCAGTGCTGTATGGGGTAGTGGGGGGGCGGGGAATGAGCAGTTCTTC. Its translation is CATSAVWGSGGAGNEQFF.